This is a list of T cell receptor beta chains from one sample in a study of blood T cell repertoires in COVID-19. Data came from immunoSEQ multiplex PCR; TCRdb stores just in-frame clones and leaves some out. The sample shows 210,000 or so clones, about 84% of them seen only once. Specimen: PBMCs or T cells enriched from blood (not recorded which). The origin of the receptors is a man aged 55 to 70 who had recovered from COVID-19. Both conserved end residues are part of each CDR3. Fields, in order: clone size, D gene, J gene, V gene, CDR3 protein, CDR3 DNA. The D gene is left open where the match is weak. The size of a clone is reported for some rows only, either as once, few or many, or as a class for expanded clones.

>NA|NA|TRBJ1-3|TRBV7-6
CASSLVPQISGNTIYF
TGTGCCAGCAGCTTAGTACCTCAGATATCTGGAAACACCATATATTTT
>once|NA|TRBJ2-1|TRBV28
CASRAGPRTYGEQFF
TGTGCCAGCAGGGCGGGACCCAGGACATATGGGGAGCAGTTCTTC
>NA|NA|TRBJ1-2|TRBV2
CASSGGGSGGYTF
TGTGCCAGCAGTGGCGGGGGCTCGGGAGGCTACACCTTC
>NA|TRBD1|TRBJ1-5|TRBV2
CASSDPTGASQPQHF
TGTGCCAGCAGCGACCCGACAGGGGCCAGCCAGCCCCAGCATTTT
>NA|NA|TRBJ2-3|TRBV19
CASSIPFTDTQYF
TGTGCCAGTAGTATTCCTTTCACAGATACGCAGTATTTT
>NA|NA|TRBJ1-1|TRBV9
CASSVGQVDTEAFF
TGTGCCAGCAGCGTGGGTCAGGTGGACACTGAAGCTTTCTTT
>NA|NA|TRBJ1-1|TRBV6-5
CASRLRTLVAFF
TGTGCCAGCAGACTCCGAACCTTAGTGGCTTTCTTT
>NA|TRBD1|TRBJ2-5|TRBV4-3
CASSRSGTGTQETQYF
TGCGCCAGCAGCCGATCCGGGACAGGCACCCAAGAGACCCAGTACTTC
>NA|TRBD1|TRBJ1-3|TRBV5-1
CASSGTTGDGNTIYF
TGCGCCAGCAGCGGGACGACAGGGGACGGAAACACCATATATTTT
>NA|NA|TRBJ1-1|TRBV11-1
CASSLGRHWNTEAFF
TGTGCCAGCAGCTTGGGTCGACATTGGAACACTGAAGCTTTCTTT
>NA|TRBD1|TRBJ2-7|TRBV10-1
CASSESPGQGRGQYF
TGCGCCAGCAGTGAGTCCCCGGGACAGGGGAGAGGGCAGTACTTC
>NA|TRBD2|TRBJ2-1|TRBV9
CASSVAQRGAYNEQFF
TGTGCCAGCAGCGTAGCCCAGCGGGGGGCCTACAATGAGCAGTTCTTC
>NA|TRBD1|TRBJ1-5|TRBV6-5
CASQPTGAHQPQHF
TGTGCCAGCCAACCGACAGGGGCCCATCAGCCCCAGCATTTT
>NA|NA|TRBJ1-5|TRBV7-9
CASSFEGNQPQHF
TGTGCCAGCAGCTTTGAGGGCAATCAGCCCCAGCATTTT
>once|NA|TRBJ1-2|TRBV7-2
CASSPGGGSNYGYTF
TGTGCCAGCAGCCCCGGGGGAGGGTCTAACTATGGCTACACCTTC
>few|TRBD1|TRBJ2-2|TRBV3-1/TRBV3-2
CASSQDFGTGRKGGELFF
TGTGCCAGCAGCCAAGATTTCGGGACAGGGAGAAAAGGCGGGGAGCTGTTTTTT
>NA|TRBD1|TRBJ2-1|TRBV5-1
CASSRGQGGTEQFF
TGCGCCAGCAGCCGGGGACAGGGAGGGACTGAGCAGTTCTTC